The subject of this entry is one TCR beta chain. Its antigen is not yet known. Base qualities are missing; no much larger clone stands one base away. A second Seattle source provided samples from volunteer blood donors who had recovered from COVID-19. Whole blood was collected in K2EDTA tubes by collaborating institutions according to the institutions' own protocols. For TCRbeta analysis, collaborators shipped samples in one of three forms: frozen whole blood, isolated PBMCs, or DNA extracted from either of those sample types. This sample is part of a study of blood T cell repertoires in COVID-19 (dated by TCRdb to 2020 to 2021). Background on the whole study: Collaborator samples came from the United States, Italy and Spain and covered acute and convalescent phases of COVID-19. The prospective study material was composed of cDNA or gDNA derived from T cells, B-cell-depleted T cells, or PBMCs. The dataset comprised deeply sampled blood TCRbeta repertoires from subjects exposed to, actively infected with, or recovered from COVID-19. The repertoires were released in a freely available public database meant as a resource for research on the immune response to SARS-CoV-2. The samples were drawn from two sources: the first 160 participants of the ongoing ImmuneRACE study, and fewer than 1,500 subjects contributed by 6 global collaborators. Nearly every sample came with metadata listing a de-identified subject ID, COVID-19 status, age in years and sex. HLA class I and class II types, where available, came from metadata supplied by the sample provider rather than from assay-based typing. Here is what the overall study found, with its caveats: Clinical and demographic metadata were provided uncurated, with the amount varying by source and participant.

V has 1 base trimmed and J has 7 bases trimmed; junction bases matching no gene number 11. The CDR3 holds 19 amino acids from the cysteine to the phenylalanine. Only CDR3 DNA remains: 57 bases, in frame from the first base. Based on the germline V gene (reference sequence), the CDR1 and CDR2 sequences are MNHEY and SMNVEV. TCRbeta CDR3 regions were amplified from genomic DNA by means of the immunoSEQ Assay, a bias-controlled multiplex PCR. The paper's data handling went like this. Nucleated cell counts per sample were estimated from amplification of reference gene primers within the assay. To quantify the absolute abundance of each unique TCRbeta CDR3 rearrangement, sequence reads were collapsed and filtered. For each sample, productive Simpson clonality was calculated as the square root of Simpson's diversity index over productive rearrangements. Drawn from immuneACCESS, this table holds only the in-frame rearrangements with V and J called that TCRdb kept. Clones are partly lost; checked studies trace under half to an unresolved V gene and leave the rest unexplained. V, J and clone size were drawn from that table, and D and trimming were deduced from the DNA. For this sample the table gives 250,000 to 350,000 clones, of which roughly nine tenths were detected only once. Of the sample, 0.94% is held by the ten largest clones.

This sequence was found in a woman between 35 and 50 years old who had recovered from COVID-19. Source material: peripheral blood. The chain was built from TRBV27 and TRBJ2-3; 16 of the junction bases match TRBD2. The CDR3 has the sequence CASSLWGLAGGPGGNTQYF. The DNA is as follows: TGTGCCAGCAGTTTATGGGGACTAGCGGGAGGGCCGGGGGGAAATACGCAGTATTTT.